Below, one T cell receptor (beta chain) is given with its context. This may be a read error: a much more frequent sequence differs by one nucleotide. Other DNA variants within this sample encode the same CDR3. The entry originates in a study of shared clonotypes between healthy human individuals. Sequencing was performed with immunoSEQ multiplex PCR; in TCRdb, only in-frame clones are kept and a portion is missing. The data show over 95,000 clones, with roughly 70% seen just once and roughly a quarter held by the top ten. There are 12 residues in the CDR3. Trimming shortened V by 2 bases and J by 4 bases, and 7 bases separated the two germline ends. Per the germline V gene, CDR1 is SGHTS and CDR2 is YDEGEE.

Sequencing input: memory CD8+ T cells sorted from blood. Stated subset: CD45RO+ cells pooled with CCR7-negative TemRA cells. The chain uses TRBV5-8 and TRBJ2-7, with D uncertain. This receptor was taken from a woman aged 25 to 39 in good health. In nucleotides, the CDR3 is TGTGCCAGCAGCTTAGGCGGATACGAGCAGTACTTC. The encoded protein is CASSLGGYEQYF.